Below, one T cell receptor beta chain is given with its context. Its antigen is still unknown. Profiled with immunoSEQ multiplex PCR; TCRdb holds only in-frame clones, not every one. Of about 55,000 clones listed, 88% are singletons. Germline assignment: CDR1 MDHEN and CDR2 SYDVKM. The CDR3 sequence is 15 residues long. V shed 5 bases and J 10 bases; nucleotides not matched to a gene: 14. This entry belongs to a study of OX40 agonist ivuxolimab in advanced cancers. Study-wide context: It was permissible to have had prior anti-PD-1, anti-PD-L1 or anti-CTLA-4 therapy, and approximately 38% had some.

Whole-study findings and limits: In CD8+ T cells, expanded clones were on average more numerous than in CD4+.

V usage is TRBV28 and J usage is TRBJ1-3; 7 nucleotides align to TRBD1. This clonotype originated in an adult with an advanced solid tumor such as melanoma, head and neck, liver or kidney cancer. Sequenced material: CD4+ or CD8+ T cells sorted from blood, taken in a trial of the OX40 agonist ivuxolimab. The CDR3 region has the DNA TGTGCCAGCAGTCTCCGGGACAGACGCCTTCGGACCATATATTTT. Residues: CASSLRDRRLRTIYF.